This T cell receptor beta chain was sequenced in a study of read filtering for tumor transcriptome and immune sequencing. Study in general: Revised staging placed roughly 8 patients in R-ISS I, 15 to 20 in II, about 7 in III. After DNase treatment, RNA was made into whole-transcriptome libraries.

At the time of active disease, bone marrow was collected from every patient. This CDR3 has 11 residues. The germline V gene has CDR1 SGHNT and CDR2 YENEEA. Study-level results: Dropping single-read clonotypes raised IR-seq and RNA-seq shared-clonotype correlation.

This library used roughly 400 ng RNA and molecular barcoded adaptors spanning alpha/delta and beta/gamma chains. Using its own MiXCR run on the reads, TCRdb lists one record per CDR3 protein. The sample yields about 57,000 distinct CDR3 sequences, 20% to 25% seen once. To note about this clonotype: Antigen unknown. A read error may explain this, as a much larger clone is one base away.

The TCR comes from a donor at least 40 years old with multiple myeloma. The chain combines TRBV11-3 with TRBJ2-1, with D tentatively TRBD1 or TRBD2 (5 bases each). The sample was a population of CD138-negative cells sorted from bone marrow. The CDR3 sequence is CAGSLEGQQFF. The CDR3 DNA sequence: TGTGCCGGCAGCTTAGAGGGACAGCAGTTCTTC. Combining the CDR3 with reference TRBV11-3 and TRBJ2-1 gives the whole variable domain EAGVVQSPRYKIIEKKQPVAFWCNPISGHNTLYWYLQNLGQGPELLIRYENEEAVDDSQLPKDRFSAERLKGVDSTLKIQPAELGDSAVYLCAGSLEGQQFFGPGTRLTVL.